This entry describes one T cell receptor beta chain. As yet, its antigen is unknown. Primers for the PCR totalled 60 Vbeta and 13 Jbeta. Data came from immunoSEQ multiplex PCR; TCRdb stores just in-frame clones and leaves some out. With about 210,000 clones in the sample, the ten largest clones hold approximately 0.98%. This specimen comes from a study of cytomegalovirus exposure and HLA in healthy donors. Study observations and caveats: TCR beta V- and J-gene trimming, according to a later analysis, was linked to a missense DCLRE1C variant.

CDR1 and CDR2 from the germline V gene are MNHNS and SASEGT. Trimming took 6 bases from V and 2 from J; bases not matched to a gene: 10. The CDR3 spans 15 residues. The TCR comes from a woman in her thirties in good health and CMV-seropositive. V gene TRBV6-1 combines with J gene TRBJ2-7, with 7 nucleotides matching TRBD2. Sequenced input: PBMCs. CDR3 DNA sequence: TGTGCCAGCAGCACTCTAGCGGCAGCTCCCTACGAGCAGTACTTC. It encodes CASSTLAAAPYEQYF.